The clone carrying this T cell receptor beta chain came up a few times. Disease duration under 2 months; hyperthyroidism patients were aged 18 to 65. The sample originates from a study of T cells in Graves' hyperthyroidism and ophthalmopathy. The CDR3 regions of TCR beta were amplified from RNA transcripts. An initial round of RT-PCR targeting the TCR CDR3 relied on the HTBI primer set. A single record per CDR3 protein comes from TCRdb applying MiXCR to the multiplex PCR reads. The sample carries 300,000 to 350,000 distinct CDR3 sequences, roughly 17% recorded once. Trimming took 5 bases from V and 0 from J; bases not matched to a gene: 6. The V gene's germline CDR1 is MNHNS and CDR2 SASEGT. The CDR3 is 17 amino acids.

Sequencing used blood. The TCR sequence derives from a man aged 30 to 39 with Graves' hyperthyroidism. The gene calls are TRBV6-1 and TRBJ2-6; 8 nucleotides line up with TRBD1. The CDR3 region is CASSMDRASSGANVLTF. In nucleotides, the CDR3 is TGTGCCAGCAGTATGGACAGGGCCAGCTCTGGGGCCAACGTCCTGACTTTC.